This TCR beta chain is drawn from a study of cytomegalovirus exposure and HLA in healthy donors. The assay was immunoSEQ multiplex PCR, and TCRdb's table has in-frame clones only and misses some. This sample yields about 150,000 clones, of which roughly nine tenths are seen a single time; 0.6% to 0.85% belongs to the top ten. V lost 6 bases and J lost 2, with 17 bases in between. CDR3 length: 16 amino acids. Germline loops: CDR1 SGHTA, CDR2 FQGNSA. Findings and limits, study-wide: Researchers reported that a few CMV-associated chains were confirmed in vitro as CMV antigen-specific. Cytomegalovirus-associated TCR beta chains were listed, numbering some 150. TCR clusters originating in the first cohort tended to co-occur in the 110 or so validation repertoires, according to a later analysis. Reportedly, diagnosis of cytomegalovirus status by the classifier showed high specificity and sensitivity.

Details on this clone: The target antigen is unknown.

The TCR sequence derives from a man between 18 and 29 years old in good health and CMV-seronegative. The V and J genes are TRBV7-2 and TRBJ1-5, with D perhaps TRBD1 (6 bases). Sample: PBMCs. CDR3 amino acids: CASSLRTGGGNQPQHF. The CDR3 DNA reads as TGTGCCAGCAGTCTTCGGACGGGGGGCGGCAATCAGCCCCAGCATTTT.